This entry is about one T cell receptor (beta chain). Germline V gives CDR1 MNHEY, CDR2 SVGAGI. The germline V and J ends were trimmed by 5 bases and 3 bases, with 14 bases remaining between them. The CDR3 runs to 14 residues. This sample was included in a study of OX40 agonist ivuxolimab in advanced cancers. The repertoire was sequenced with immunoSEQ multiplex PCR; TCRdb's copy has only in-frame clones and lacks some. This sample carries 120,000 or so clones, 89% of them seen once, and the ten largest clones take about 0.3%. The genes are TRBV6-5 and TRBJ2-7, with D unclear. The sequencing used CD4+ or CD8+ T cells sorted from blood, collected in a trial of the OX40 agonist ivuxolimab. The TCR originated in an adult with an advanced solid tumor such as melanoma, head and neck, liver or kidney cancer. CDR3 region: CASSEGPGGYEQYF. CDR3 DNA: TGTGCCAGCAGTGAAGGACCCGGCGGCTACGAGCAGTACTTC.